These 9 T cell receptor beta chains were all obtained from the same sample, sequenced in a study of shared clonotypes between healthy human individuals. The data were produced by immunoSEQ multiplex PCR, yet TCRdb's version contains in-frame clones alone and is incomplete. This sample has fewer than 650,000 clones, with roughly 79% found just once. Sequencing input: PBMCs. These receptors were taken from a woman in her thirties or forties in good health. Some clones in this sample may be carry-over from other donors' samples.

The J gene is TRBJ1-2, the V gene TRBV5-4; possibly TRBD1 for D (5 bases). Trimming took 3 bases from V and 3 from J, leaving 12 bases between them. The germline V gene has CDR1 SGHNT and CDR2 YYREEE (reference sequence). The CDR3 consists of 14 residues. This CDR3 is CASSWVGGHYGYTF. DNA of the CDR3: TGTGCCAGCAGCTGGGTTGGGGGACACTATGGCTACACCTTC. Combining the CDR3 with reference TRBV5-4 and TRBJ1-2 gives the whole variable domain ETGVTQSPTHLIKTRGQQVTLRCSSQSGHNTVSWYQQALGQGPQFIFQYYREEENGRGNFPPRFSGLQFPNYSSELNVNALELDDSALYLCASSWVGGHYGYTFGSGTRLTVV.

CDR3 sequence reads: CASSAQVHSGNTIYF. The CDR3 DNA reads TGCGCCAGCAGCGCACAGGTTCACTCTGGAAACACCATATATTTT. The chain recombines TRBV4-3 with TRBJ1-3; D possibly corresponds to TRBD1 (5 bases). The CDR3 covers 15 residues. Trimming stripped 5 bases from V and 0 bases from J, with 11 bases between. Germline assignment: CDR1 LGHNA and CDR2 YSLEER.

This clone was seen a few times. V gene TRBV28 combines with J gene TRBJ2-7; weak D call: TRBD1 (6 bases). V lost 5 bases to trimming and J lost 4 bases, with 9 bases between them. The germline CDR1 and CDR2 sequences are MDHEN and SYDVKM. The CDR3 contains 12 residues. CDR3 nucleotide sequence: TGTGCCAGCAGTGCAAGGGGGTACGAGCAGTACTTC. Translation: CASSARGYEQYF.

The chain has TRBV5-1 and TRBJ2-3, with a possible D match to TRBD2 (6 bases). Trimming removed 2 bases at V and 2 bases at J, with 18 bases between. CDR3 size: 17 residues. Germline-derived CDR1 and CDR2 are SGHRS and YFSETQ. The CDR3 reads CASSLETRRWNTDTQYF. The CDR3 nucleotides read TGCGCCAGCAGCTTAGAGACTAGAAGGTGGAACACAGATACGCAGTATTTT.

This chain connects TRBV6-5 to TRBJ2-7; 7 bases align to TRBD1. The CDR3 is made up of 14 amino acids. CDR1 is MNHEY and CDR2 is SVGAGI in the germline V gene. Trimming cost V 3 bases and J 2 bases; bases outside gene matches: 4. Here the CDR3 DNA reads TGTGCCAGCAGTTATGGGCAGGGGGCCTACGAGCAGTACTTC. It translates to CASSYGQGAYEQYF.

CDR3 in DNA: TGTGCCAGCAGCCAGAATCGACAGGGGAACACTGAAGCTTTCTTT. Its protein product is CASSQNRQGNTEAFF. This sequence joins TRBV14 and TRBJ1-1, with 7 nucleotides matching TRBD1. Trimming cost V 3 bases and J 1 base; bases outside gene matches: 5. The germline CDR1 and CDR2 sequences are SGHDN and FVKESK. CDR3 length: 15 residues.

The CDR3 bases are TGTGCCAGCAGCCAAACCGGCCTAGGGGGCACTGAAGCTTTCTTT. This codes for CASSQTGLGGTEAFF. This chain links TRBV4-2 with TRBJ1-1, with a weak D call TRBD1 (6 bases). In germline, CDR1 is LGHNA, CDR2 YNFKEQ. This CDR3 has 15 residues. The germline V and J ends were trimmed by 2 bases and 4 bases, with 14 bases remaining between them.

The chain uses TRBV7-8 and TRBJ2-7, with D tentatively TRBD1 (6 bases). The ends were cut back, 5 bases at V and 3 bases at J, with 17 bases in the middle. The CDR3 is made up of 15 amino acids. Germline V gives CDR1 SGHVS, CDR2 FQNEAQ. CDR3: CASSARDTSLYEQYF. In nucleotides, the CDR3 is TGTGCCAGCAGCGCAAGGGACACCTCCCTCTACGAGCAGTACTTC.

The chain has TRBV5-1 and TRBJ2-6, with 8 bases matching TRBD1. CDR3 length equals 16 residues. Germline CDR1 and CDR2: SGHRS and YFSETQ. Germline trimming cut 4 bases from V and 1 base from J; bases unmatched to any gene: 4. The CDR3 sequence: CASSGRTGSGANVLTF. CDR3 nucleotides: TGCGCCAGCAGCGGAAGGACAGGGTCTGGGGCCAACGTCCTGACTTTC.